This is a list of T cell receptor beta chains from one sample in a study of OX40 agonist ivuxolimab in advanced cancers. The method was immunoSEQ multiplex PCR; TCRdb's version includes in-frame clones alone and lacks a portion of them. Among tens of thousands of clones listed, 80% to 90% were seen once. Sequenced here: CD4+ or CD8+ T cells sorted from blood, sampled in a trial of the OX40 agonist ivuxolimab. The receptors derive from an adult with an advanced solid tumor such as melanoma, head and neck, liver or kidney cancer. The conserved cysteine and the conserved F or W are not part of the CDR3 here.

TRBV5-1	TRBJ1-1	ASSLYGNGDTEAF
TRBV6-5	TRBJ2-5	ASRTAGAQETQY
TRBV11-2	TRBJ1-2	ASSLALTGSGGYT
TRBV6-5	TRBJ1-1	ASSYSGTVNTEAF
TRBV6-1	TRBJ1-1	ASEIEGAGTEAF
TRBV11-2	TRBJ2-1	ASSLVTRGTYNEQF
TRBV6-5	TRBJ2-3	ASSYSAGVTDTQY
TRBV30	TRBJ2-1	AWTAGPGNEQF
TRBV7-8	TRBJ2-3	ASSRTGLYTDTQY
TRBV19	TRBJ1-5	ASRGAGGEVQPQH
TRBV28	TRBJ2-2	ASTPAGTPNTGELF
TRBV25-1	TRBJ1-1	ASSHRYEAF
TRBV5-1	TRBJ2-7	ASSTTSGSYEQY
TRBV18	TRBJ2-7	ASSPEAAYEQY
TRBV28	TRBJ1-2	ASSQQVDYGYT
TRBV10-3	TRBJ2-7	AISERGAVGEQY
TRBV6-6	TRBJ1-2	ASSHRGYGYT
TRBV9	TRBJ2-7	ASSVDGASYEQY
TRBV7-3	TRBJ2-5	ASSRQSQETQY
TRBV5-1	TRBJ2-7	ASSPPGIANEQY
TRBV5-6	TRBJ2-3	ASNRGQGLTDTQY
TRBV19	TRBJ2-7	ASSTQTGLGEQY
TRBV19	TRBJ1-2	ASRRRGLNYGYT
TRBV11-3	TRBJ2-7	ASSLAPSYEQY
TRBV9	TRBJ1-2	ASSVWTGPSNYGYT
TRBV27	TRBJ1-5	ASSEGVGQPQH
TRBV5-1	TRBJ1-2	ASRLFPPDYGYT
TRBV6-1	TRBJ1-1	ASSEAGEGRAF
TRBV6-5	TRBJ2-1	ASKRSYSYNEQF
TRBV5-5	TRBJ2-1	ASSPWSSYNEQF
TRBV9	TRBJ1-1	ASSAFGPGKIMNTEAF
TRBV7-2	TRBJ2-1	ASSLFRLVLGNEQF
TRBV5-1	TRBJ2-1	ASSLGGGDNEQF
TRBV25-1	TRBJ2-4	ASSKTGDVNIQY
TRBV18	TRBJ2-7	ASSPLALAGGTYEQY
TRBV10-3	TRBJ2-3	AISEVAGGDTQY
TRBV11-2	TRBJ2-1	ASSLGSVAGGYNEQF
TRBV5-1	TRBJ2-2	ASSLEVGQGNTGELF
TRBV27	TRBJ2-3	ASSLGTSSTSTDTQY
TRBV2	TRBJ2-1	ASRGTGTKQF
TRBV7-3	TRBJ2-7	ASSLGPGSSYEQY
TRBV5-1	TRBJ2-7	ASSAHRDASYEQY
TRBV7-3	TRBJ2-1	ASSLDAGNYNEQF
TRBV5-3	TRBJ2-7	ARSFWDEQY
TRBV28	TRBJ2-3	ASSIYSGRSGADTQY